The 8 T cell receptor beta chains below all came from one sample that was sequenced in a study of PD-1 blockade in classical Hodgkin lymphoma. Sequencing was performed with immunoSEQ multiplex PCR; in TCRdb, only in-frame clones are kept and a portion is missing. Here the sample spans just over 4,000 clones, 60% to 85% being singletons. Relapses following autologous stem cell transplantation were seen in all patients, with brentuximab vedotin exposure varying. Starting with thawed PBMCs, CD4+ T cells were purified by magnetic negative selection. Sample: CD4+ T cells from blood, taken at baseline. Receptor source: a human donor with classical Hodgkin lymphoma.

The chain has TRBV11-3 and TRBJ1-1, with a weak D call TRBD1 (6 bases). V lost 4 bases to trimming and J lost 6 bases, with 9 bases between them. This CDR3 spans 12 amino acids. Looked up from germline, CDR1 is SGHNT and CDR2 is YENEEA. The CDR3 region is CASSSQGAEAFF. CDR3 bases: TGTGCCAGCAGCTCACAGGGTGCTGAAGCTTTCTTT.

This chain links TRBV5-4 with TRBJ1-5, with D uncertain. V shed 4 bases and J shed 2 bases, with 13 bases lying between them. This CDR3 region has 15 residues. Germline CDR1 and CDR2: SGHNT and YYREEE (reference sequence). In DNA, the CDR3 is TGTGCCAGCAGCCAATCTGGCCAGGGCAATCAGCCCCAGCATTTT. Protein sequence: CASSQSGQGNQPQHF.

The CDR3 sequence: CASTREPPRGSQETQYF. The CDR3 DNA is TGTGCCAGCACCCGGGAGCCCCCGCGGGGGAGCCAAGAGACCCAGTACTTC. This rearrangement joins TRBV2 to TRBJ2-5; 7 bases map to TRBD2. The CDR3 is made up of 17 amino acids. Germline CDR1 reads SNHLY; CDR2 reads FYNNEI. Unmatched junction bases numbered 15, after V lost 7 bases and J lost 1 base.

The rearrangement links TRBV7-2 to TRBJ2-3, with TRBD2 as a possible D gene (5 bases). The CDR3 is made up of 14 amino acids. V was shortened by 5 bases and J by 0 bases, with 9 bases between the two germline ends. CDR1 is SGHTA and CDR2 is FQGNSA in the germline V gene. Here the CDR3 reads CASSQGGSTDTQYF. CDR3 nucleotide sequence: TGTGCCAGCAGCCAAGGCGGGAGCACAGATACGCAGTATTTT.

This rearrangement joins TRBV2 to TRBJ1-2, with D possibly matching TRBD1 (5 bases). This CDR3 region has 14 residues. V was trimmed by 9 bases and J by 7 bases, leaving 21 bases between them. Germline V gene lookup returns CDR1 SNHLY and CDR2 FYNNEI. The CDR3 loop is CARTLVTGLPGYTF. In DNA form, the CDR3 reads TGTGCCAGGACCTTAGTAACAGGTCTTCCTGGCTACACCTTC.

V is TRBV5-6 and J is TRBJ2-2, with a possible D match to TRBD2 (5 bases). There are 15 residues in the CDR3. The ends were cut back, 1 base at V and 6 bases at J, with 13 bases in the middle. The germline V gene has CDR1 SGHDT and CDR2 YYEEEE. In nucleotides, the CDR3 is TGTGCCAGCAGCTTGTACGAGGGATCCGCCGGGGAGCTGTTTTTT. Translating it yields CASSLYEGSAGELFF.

The chain uses TRBV9 and TRBJ1-6; D gene uncertain. The CDR3 covers 14 residues. CDR1 and CDR2 (germline): SGDLS, YYNGEE. V was pared by 7 bases and J by 7 bases, with 15 bases between. CDR3 protein: CASSGIPPNSPLHF. CDR3 in DNA: TGTGCCAGCTCCGGGATCCCTCCAAATTCACCCCTCCACTTT.

The chain recombines TRBV7-2 with TRBJ2-7, with D unclear. In germline, CDR1 is SGHTA, CDR2 FQGNSA. This CDR3 region has 13 residues. V dropped 2 bases and J dropped 2 bases, with 7 bases sitting between them. CDR3 in amino acids: CASSLYGTYEQYF. The CDR3 nucleotides read TGTGCCAGCAGCTTATATGGTACCTACGAGCAGTACTTC.